Listed here are 32 T cell receptor beta chains from one sample, sequenced in a study of T cell responses to AZD1222 COVID-19 vaccine. Data came from immunoSEQ multiplex PCR; TCRdb stores just in-frame clones and leaves some out. The repertoire holds under 130,000 clones, with around 76% as singletons. Specimen: peripheral blood, collected on day 0 of AZD1222 vaccination. These receptors all come from an adult in good health.

The gene calls are TRBV6-6 and TRBJ2-2; D might be TRBD1 (6 bases). With 2 bases removed from V and 0 bases from J, the gap between germline ends came to 10 bases. CDR1 and CDR2 from the germline V gene are MNHNY and SVGAGI (reference sequence). CDR3 length: 16 residues. CDR3: CASSYGTFANTGELFF. Here the CDR3 DNA reads TGTGCCAGCAGTTACGGGACATTCGCGAACACCGGGGAGCTGTTTTTT.

The chain joins TRBV7-6 to TRBJ2-7; 8 nucleotides align to TRBD1. The junction had 11 bases not matched to a gene; V was cut back by 8 bases and J by 2 bases. Germline CDR1 reads SGHVS; CDR2 reads FNYEAQ. CDR3 length: 15 residues. The CDR3 loop reads CASGQGPGLTYEQYF. The CDR3 DNA sequence: TGTGCCAGCGGACAGGGACCGGGACTGACCTACGAGCAGTACTTC. Full variable domain (missing parts from reference TRBV7-6 and TRBJ2-7): GAGVSQSPRYKVTKRGQDVALRCDPISGHVSLYWYRQALGQGPEFLTYFNYEAQQDKSGLPNDRFSAERPEGSISTLTIQRTEQRDSAMYRCASGQGPGLTYEQYFGPGTRLTVT.

The chain joins TRBV4-1 to TRBJ2-7, with 8 bases lining up with TRBD2. Germline V gene data show CDR1 as MGHRA and CDR2 as YSYEKL. The CDR3 contains 18 residues. V shed 2 bases and J 0 bases; nucleotides not matched to a gene: 12. This CDR3 is CASSQSPGGPGSSYEQYF. DNA of the CDR3: TGCGCCAGCAGCCAATCTCCGGGGGGGCCCGGGAGCTCCTACGAGCAGTACTTC.

This clone was detected only a few times. V gene TRBV6-2 or TRBV6-3 combines with J gene TRBJ1-1; tentatively, D is TRBD1 (5 bases). Germline V lookup: CDR1 MNHEY, CDR2 SVGEGT. The CDR3 loop spans 14 amino acids. Trimming took 6 bases from V and 8 from J, leaving 19 bases between them. The CDR3 sequence is CASSHRKQVTEAFF. CDR3 nucleotides: TGTGCCAGCAGCCACCGAAAACAGGTGACCGAAGCTTTCTTT.

The V and J genes are TRBV11-3 and TRBJ2-7; TRBD1 agrees at 7 bases. CDR3 length: 11 amino acids. Germline V lookup: CDR1 SGHNT, CDR2 YENEEA. J gave up 6 bases and V 6 bases, and 2 bases lay outside the gene matches. In DNA, the CDR3 is TGTGCCAGCAGTTCAGGGGGCGAGCAGTACTTC. Amino acids: CASSSGGEQYF.

This clone was detected ten times or more. Within the sample, other DNA sequences also encode this same CDR3. The chain couples TRBV4-1 to TRBJ1-5; the match to TRBD1 covers 7 bases. Germline CDR1 is MGHRA and CDR2 is YSYEKL. Trimming at V came to 4 bases and at J to 3 bases, leaving 6 bases not matched to a gene. CDR3 length: 15 amino acids. CDR3 sequence (DNA): TGCGCCAGCAGCCCTACAGGGGACCCCAATCAGCCCCAGCATTTT. This codes for CASSPTGDPNQPQHF.

For the CDR3, the DNA is TGTGCCAGCAGTCCCGGGGACATCGCCCTCTATGGCTACACCTTC. Translated: CASSPGDIALYGYTF. The chain uses TRBV27 and TRBJ1-2, with D maybe TRBD1 (6 bases). Deletions cut 5 bases from V and 4 bases from J, with 17 bases between. The CDR3 runs 15 residues. In germline, CDR1 is MNHEY, CDR2 SMNVEV (reference sequence).

This clone was recorded once. The chain combines TRBV5-1 with TRBJ1-2, with TRBD1 matching over 7 bases. Germline CDR1 is SGHRS and CDR2 is YFSETQ. J gave up 8 bases and V 2 bases, and 3 bases lay outside the gene matches. The CDR3 is 12 residues long. This chain's CDR3 is CASSFQGEGYTF. In DNA form, the CDR3 reads TGCGCCAGCAGCTTTCAGGGGGAAGGCTACACCTTC.

The genes are TRBV12-3 or TRBV12-4 and TRBJ1-5, with unresolved D. Trimming removed 2 bases at V and 6 bases at J, with 8 bases between. The CDR3 is made up of 13 amino acids. CDR3 DNA: TGTGCCAGCAGTTTAACCCCAGCTCAGCCCCAGCATTTT. Its protein product is CASSLTPAQPQHF.

The V gene is TRBV21-1, the J gene TRBJ2-1; the D call TRBD2 from the table was never checked on the DNA. TRBV21-1 is shown as a pseudogene. CDR3 length: 20 residues. The CDR3 here is CASSKPLVGPGGLQRSEQFF. CDR3 DNA: TGTGCCAGCAGCAAACCGTTAGTCGGGCCGGGGGGCCTCCAGCGGTCTGAGCAGTTCTTC.

The gene calls are TRBV19 and TRBJ1-1; TRBD1 is a possible D gene (6 bases). The CDR3 contains 12 residues. The germline gives CDR1 LNHDA, CDR2 SQIVND (reference sequence). Trimming cost V 7 bases and J 8 bases, with 14 bases left between them. CDR3 sequence (DNA): TGTGCCAGTAATAACCTGGGACAAGAAGCTTTCTTT. Translating gives CASNNLGQEAFF. Complete variable domain (other parts from reference TRBV19 and TRBJ1-1): DGGITQSPKYLFRKEGQNVTLSCEQNLNHDAMYWYRQDPGQGLRLIYYSQIVNDFQKGDIAEGYSVSREKKESFPLTVTSAQKNPTAFYLCASNNLGQEAFFGQGTRLTVV.

The chain is built from TRBV19 and TRBJ1-1; TRBD1 might be the D (6 bases). Per the germline V gene, CDR1 is LNHDA and CDR2 is SQIVND (reference sequence). There are 14 residues in the CDR3. The V and J ends lost 8 bases and 1 base respectively, with 14 bases between them. CDR3 residues: CASGAQGSNTEAFF. In DNA, the CDR3 is TGTGCCAGTGGGGCACAGGGCTCGAACACTGAAGCTTTCTTT.

The table lists this clone with a few counts. V is TRBV19 and J is TRBJ1-6; 7 bases fit TRBD1. This CDR3 has 16 residues. Germline CDR1 is LNHDA and CDR2 is SQIVND (reference sequence). After removal of 3 bases from V and 7 bases from J, the junction contained 9 bases not matched to a gene. CDR3 protein: CASSMTDREGNSPLHF. The CDR3 DNA sequence: TGTGCCAGTAGTATGACTGACAGGGAAGGGAATTCACCCCTCCACTTT.

This clone showed up just once. The chain joins TRBV4-3 to TRBJ2-2, with 8 bases that match TRBD1. Germline CDR1 LGHNA, CDR2 YSLEER. The CDR3 spans 18 residues. V shed 0 bases, J shed 2 bases, and the junction held 8 bases outside the gene matches. CDR3 residues: CASSQDPGQVVNTGELFF. CDR3 nucleotide sequence: TGCGCCAGCAGCCAAGATCCGGGACAGGTCGTTAACACCGGGGAGCTGTTTTTT.

The V and J genes are TRBV19 and TRBJ2-5; D is tentatively TRBD1 or TRBD2 (5 bases each). Trimming removed 6 bases at V and 5 bases at J, with 16 bases between. The CDR3 runs 14 residues. The germline V gene has CDR1 LNHDA and CDR2 SQIVND (reference sequence). This CDR3 reads CASRTSGALETQYF. The CDR3 region has the DNA TGTGCCAGTAGGACATCCGGGGCGTTGGAGACCCAGTACTTC. The complete variable domain, with remaining parts taken from reference TRBV19 and TRBJ2-5, reads DGGITQSPKYLFRKEGQNVTLSCEQNLNHDAMYWYRQDPGQGLRLIYYSQIVNDFQKGDIAEGYSVSREKKESFPLTVTSAQKNPTAFYLCASRTSGALETQYFGPGTRLLVL.

This chain joins TRBV5-4 and TRBJ1-6; D may be TRBD1 (6 bases). Germline values: CDR1 SGHNT, CDR2 YYREEE (reference sequence). This CDR3 region has 14 residues. Trimming pared 3 bases from V and 8 bases from J, leaving 12 bases between. The CDR3 here is CASSSGARDSPLHF. CDR3 DNA sequence: TGTGCCAGCAGCTCAGGGGCTCGGGATTCACCCCTCCACTTT.

This sequence joins TRBV2 and TRBJ1-2, with a weak D call TRBD1 (5 bases). The ends were cut back, 7 bases at V and 0 bases at J, with 12 bases in the middle. CDR1 SNHLY and CDR2 FYNNEI come from the germline V gene. The CDR3 extends over 14 amino acids. The CDR3 DNA reads TGTGCCAGCACTAATGGGGCTGCTAACTATGGCTACACCTTC. It specifies CASTNGAANYGYTF.

The rearrangement links TRBV4-1 to TRBJ1-4, with TRBD1 identical over 7 bases. The J segment lost 8 bases and the V segment lost 6 bases, leaving 15 bases of the junction unmatched. The germline V gene encodes CDR1 MGHRA and CDR2 YSYEKL. The CDR3 contains 16 residues. CDR3 loop: CASRGRSQGTGEKLFF. CDR3 DNA: TGCGCCAGCAGAGGTCGGTCACAGGGGACTGGGGAAAAACTGTTTTTT.

The chain carries TRBV5-1 and TRBJ1-5; possibly TRBD1 for D (6 bases). The germline V and J ends were trimmed by 1 base and 6 bases, with 11 bases remaining between them. In germline, CDR1 is SGHRS, CDR2 YFSETQ. CDR3 length: 14 amino acids. The DNA of the CDR3 is TGCGCCAGCAGCTTGTCAGGGGCGGGTCAGCCCCAGCATTTT. Translated, it gives CASSLSGAGQPQHF.

The genes are TRBV27 and TRBJ1-5; D remains unclear. Trimming shortened V by 3 bases and J by 2 bases, and 8 bases separated the two germline ends. CDR3 length equals 14 residues. Germline CDR1 is MNHEY and CDR2 is SMNVEV (reference sequence). The CDR3 here is CASSLRHRNQPQHF. The DNA for the CDR3 is TGTGCCAGCAGTTTGCGACACCGCAATCAGCCCCAGCATTTT.

This clone was seen a handful of times. The chain has TRBV10-3 and TRBJ2-1; D may correspond to TRBD1 or TRBD2 (6 bases each). V lost 10 bases, J lost 2 bases, and 12 bases lay in between. This CDR3 has 13 residues. Per the germline V gene, CDR1 is ENHRY and CDR2 is SYGVKD. The CDR3 protein is CASNGGAYNEQFF. The CDR3 DNA is TGTGCCAGTAACGGGGGCGCCTACAATGAGCAGTTCTTC.

The chain employs TRBV7-2 and TRBJ1-5, with D unclear. From germline, CDR1 is SGHTA and CDR2 FQGNSA. This CDR3 has 13 residues. V lost 1 base, J lost 4 bases, and 5 bases lay in between. CDR3 sequence (DNA): TGTGCCAGCAGCTTAGACCATAATCAGCCCCAGCATTTT. This translates into CASSLDHNQPQHF. Full variable domain (remainder filled in from reference TRBV7-2 and TRBJ1-5): GAGVSQSPSNKVTEKGKDVELRCDPISGHTALYWYRQSLGQGLEFLIYFQGNSAPDKSGLPSDRFSAERTGGSVSTLTIQRTQQEDSAVYLCASSLDHNQPQHFGDGTRLSIL.

J is TRBJ2-5 and V is TRBV5-4; 8 bases match TRBD1. V was clipped by 2 bases and J by 5 bases; unmatched bases: 20. The germline CDR1 and CDR2 sequences are SGHNT and YYREEE (reference sequence). This CDR3 spans 19 amino acids. Here the CDR3 reads CASSFGGPRGRIGVETQYF. The CDR3 DNA reads TGTGCCAGCAGCTTTGGGGGACCCAGGGGGCGTATAGGCGTTGAGACCCAGTACTTC.

The sample holds a few counts of this clone. V is TRBV5-5 and J is TRBJ1-1; TRBD1 agrees at 7 bases. The CDR3 spans 15 residues. V lost 4 bases, J lost 0 bases, and 6 bases stayed unmatched. Germline V gene data show CDR1 as SGHKS and CDR2 as YYEKEE (reference sequence). The DNA for the CDR3 is TGTGCCAGCAGCATTTCGACAGGGATGAACACTGAAGCTTTCTTT. Amino acids: CASSISTGMNTEAFF.

This clone showed up just once. This chain links TRBV11-2 with TRBJ1-1, with D maybe TRBD1 (5 bases). Germline CDR1 reads SGHAT; CDR2 reads FQNNGV. Trimming stripped 2 bases from V and 0 bases from J, with 16 bases between. The CDR3 is made up of 17 amino acids. CDR3 bases: TGTGCCAGCAGCTTAACAGCACCCGGGACGGTGAACACTGAAGCTTTCTTT. Translating it yields CASSLTAPGTVNTEAFF.

The chain is built from TRBV15 and TRBJ2-2, with D possibly being TRBD1 (5 bases). Deletions cut 5 bases from V and 1 base from J, with 8 bases between. The CDR3 length is 14 residues. Germline loops: CDR1 LNHNV, CDR2 YYDKDF (reference sequence). CDR3 coding DNA: TGTGCCACCAGCGGCAGGGAGAACACCGGGGAGCTGTTTTTT. Translated: CATSGRENTGELFF.

In this sample, this clone turned up a few times. This chain joins TRBV3-1 (or the pseudogene TRBV3-2) and TRBJ1-2, with D possibly TRBD1 on 5 matching bases. The CDR3 contains 13 residues. CDR1 is LGHDT, CDR2 YNNKEL, per germline (reference sequence). Deletions cut 4 bases from V and 7 bases from J, with 13 bases between. The CDR3 sequence: CASSPGQSGGYTF. In DNA form, the CDR3 reads TGTGCCAGCAGCCCTGGACAATCCGGTGGCTACACCTTC.

This chain uses TRBV14 with TRBJ1-6; the D is unclear. Germline V gives CDR1 SGHDN, CDR2 FVKESK. V dropped 3 bases and J dropped 3 bases, with 18 bases sitting between them. The CDR3 has 18 residues. The CDR3 loop reads CASSHEMPKWGYNSPLHF. In nucleotides, the CDR3 is TGTGCCAGCAGCCACGAGATGCCCAAATGGGGCTATAATTCACCCCTCCACTTT.

The chain has TRBV19 and TRBJ2-7; D not certain. The CDR3 runs 14 residues. The ends were cut back, 5 bases at V and 2 bases at J, with 13 bases in the middle. Germline assignment: CDR1 LNHDA and CDR2 SQIVND (reference sequence). The CDR3 protein is CASSLTGLPYEQYF. CDR3 nucleotide sequence: TGTGCCAGTAGTTTAACCGGGTTACCCTACGAGCAGTACTTC.

CDR3 in DNA: TGTGCCAGCCGGGACAGTAATTCACCCCTCCACTTT. Translating gives CASRDSNSPLHF. The gene calls are TRBV10-3 and TRBJ1-6; 7 bases align to TRBD1. The CDR3 runs to 12 residues. Germline V lookup: CDR1 ENHRY, CDR2 SYGVKD. The V and J ends lost 10 bases and 6 bases, in that order; junction bases with no gene match: 3.

V gene TRBV7-3 combines with J gene TRBJ2-7; 8 bases agree with TRBD1. This CDR3 has 15 amino acids. J lost 3 bases, V lost 2 bases, and 6 bases had no gene match. Germline-derived CDR1 and CDR2 are SGHTA and FQGTGA. The CDR3 sequence: CASSLLPGGNYEQYF. CDR3 bases: TGTGCCAGCAGCTTACTACCAGGGGGCAACTACGAGCAGTACTTC.

The V call is TRBV5-1, the J call TRBJ2-7, with TRBD1 matching 11 bases. The CDR3 totals 15 residues. Germline V CDR1 and CDR2: SGHRS, YFSETQ. The J segment lost 3 bases and the V segment lost 2 bases, leaving 4 bases of the junction unmatched. The CDR3 spells CASSFSGTGGYEQYF. DNA for the CDR3: TGCGCCAGCAGCTTTTCCGGGACAGGGGGCTACGAGCAGTACTTC.